These T cell receptor beta chains were read from a single sample in a study of blood T cells in healthy people across ages. TCRdb passed the 5' RACE reads through MiXCR, listing each CDR3 protein once. The data contain more than 900,000 distinct CDR3 sequences, under 30% of them singletons. In addition, the sample was reused for a study of T cells of mothers and their children.

Sample: blood. These receptors were obtained from a girl aged 2 to 10 in good health. Each CDR3 is given with its conserved first and last residue. The D gene is left open where the match is weak.

j_call | d_call | v_call | cdr3_aa
TRBJ1-4 | . | TRBV7-2 | CASSFPYTTNEKLFF
TRBJ2-5 | . | TRBV7-9 | CASGAIGSETQYF
TRBJ2-3 | . | TRBV20-1 | CSASGPGVTTDTQYF
TRBJ2-1 | TRBD1 | TRBV12-3/TRBV12-4 | CACRDSRNEQFF
TRBJ2-5 | . | TRBV7-2 | CASSSEGDLGETQYF
TRBJ2-3 | . | TRBV24-1 | CATSDPGTAGTDTQYF
TRBJ2-4 | . | TRBV6-5 | CASSYGGSTSIQYF
TRBJ2-5 | TRBD1 | TRBV29-1 | CSAKLQGRETQYF
TRBJ1-2 | . | TRBV25-1 | CASSEYGAYTF
TRBJ2-5 | TRBD2 | TRBV7-2 | CASSLWTSEGTQYF
TRBJ1-2 | TRBD1 | TRBV29-1 | CSVDGQGAYGYTF
TRBJ2-1 | TRBD1 | TRBV28 | CASTFQGTDNEQFF
TRBJ2-7 | TRBD1 | TRBV25-1 | CASSETGDIGYEQYF
TRBJ2-6 | . | TRBV4-2 | CAGSQDKSGANVLTF
. | . | TRBV7-9 | CASSLENRDETQYF
TRBJ2-7 | . | TRBV20-1 | CSATAGIGTYEQYF
TRBJ1-4 | . | TRBV12-3/TRBV12-4 | CASSRDRDYGKLFF
TRBJ1-4 | TRBD1 | TRBV6-6 | CASRDRGEKLFF
. | . | TRBV29-1 | CSVVGRHSTYEQYF
TRBJ2-1 | . | TRBV11-2 | CASSPQPPTSSSYNEQFF
TRBJ2-1 | . | TRBV12-3/TRBV12-4 | CASSFLGGFGRVENEQFF
TRBJ2-1 | TRBD1 | TRBV11-2 | CASTKPIGQGKHNEQFF